This T cell receptor (beta chain) appears in the sequencing data of a study of blood T cells in healthy people across ages (dated by TCRdb to the mid-2010s). Study-wide context: In model experiments, template switching captured about one uniquely barcoded TCR beta cDNA molecule for every two T cells. The study measured age-related changes in TCR beta repertoire diversity using deep sequencing normalized with unique cDNA molecular identifiers. The donors were split into four age groups: young (average about 16 years), middle-aged (39), aged (more than 60) and long-lived (approximately 89). The study analyzed two additional independent replicas of 1 million unique cDNA reads from the same blood draw for two donors, one aged 18 to 30 and one aged 80 or older.

Donors were a few dozen systemically healthy Caucasian individuals from Russia aged roughly 6 to 90 years. Each donor gave 8 to 10 milliliters of peripheral blood, collected into EDTA-treated Vacutainer tubes. Ficoll-Paque density-gradient centrifugation was used to isolate PBMCs, with at least 6 million per sample. Trizol reagent was used to extract total RNA from the PBMCs, yielding at least 6 micrograms per sample. The percentages of naive CD45RAhigh/CD27high T cells were determined by flow cytometry on a PBMC aliquot from every donor. Library creation used 5' RACE. TCRdb lists the instrument as Illumina HiSeq 2500. A second PCR of about 7 to 12 cycles was performed with a sample-barcoded 5' primer and a J-beta primer mix. A template-switch 5' adaptor carrying 12 random nucleotides introduced a unique molecular identifier onto each TCR beta cDNA molecule. Each sample yielded at least 3 million CDR3-containing paired-end reads. First-strand cDNA was synthesized from all RNA with the Mint cDNA synthesis kit, primed by a TRBC-specific oligonucleotide. After uracil-DNA glycosylase treatment, a first 18-cycle PCR used universal primers M1SS and BC2_uni_R on all cDNA. The source study handled its data this way. For normalization, 1 million high-quality reads were randomly selected from each sample, with every read carrying a distinct molecular identifier. Instead of being binned into consensus sequences, reads that shared molecular identifiers were thrown out. CDR3 identification, clonotype clustering and error correction used MiTCR with a Q25 quality threshold and the strictest error-elimination algorithm. A nonparametric unseen species model using Euler transformation provided a lower-bound estimate of total TCR beta diversity. TCRdb ran its own pipeline on the public reads, namely fastp trimming at Q25 and MiXCR clone calling, and kept in-frame beta chains. Each CDR3 protein appears once, grouped with its most common genes and DNA. TCRdb's processing, not the study's, gives the V and J calls here. The sample contains more than 900,000 distinct CDR3 sequences, under 30% of them found a single time. Approximately 0.75% of the sample is in the top ten clones.

With regard to this clonotype: Its cognate antigen has yet to be identified. Base qualities are not provided; no much larger clone lies one nucleotide away.

The paper as a whole reports these results and caveats: Because the CMV infection status of the donors was unknown, age-related changes in expanded clonotypes may potentially have been confounded. A strong correlation was found between observed TCR beta diversity and the percentage of naive T cells measured by flow cytometry. As age increased, observed TCR beta diversity per million T cells dropped in a roughly linear way, and a significant reduction was already evident by age approximately 40. Estimates of total diversity based on one million sequenced T cells were regarded as lower bounds and as underestimates. Compared with the aged group, the long-lived group had more naive CD4+ T cells, fewer expanded clones and increased TCR diversity, a pattern suggesting age selection. Bulk unsorted PBMC profiling prevented conclusive comparison of naive and antigen-experienced compartments.

V was cut back by 3 bases and J by 3 bases, leaving a gap of 15 bases between them. Via the germline V gene, CDR1 is SGHNT and CDR2 YENEEA. The CDR3, cysteine through phenylalanine, is 15 amino acids long. CDR3 DNA only is kept here, 45 bases in frame from base 1. These data also formed part of another study, on T cells of mothers and their children. Looking at the second paper: Nine systemically healthy Caucasian individuals served as donors, namely three mothers together with their six children. cDNA synthesis consumed the entire amount of extracted RNA, loaded at about 1.5 ug RNA in each 15 ul reaction. In the second PCR, the M1S primer added sample barcodes and 2-4 random nucleotides. Each mother yielded over 8 million TCR beta CDR3 reads and each child some 3 million reads. Thymic selection shapes the output of TCR recombination in a similar way in related and unrelated pairs, and inherited differences have a minor effect. Normalized repertoire overlap was always found to be slightly, but never significantly, higher in related mother-child pairs than in unrelated mother-child pairs. No persistent microchimeric T cell clones were detected, at a sensitivity of 90 to 100 clones per million clonotypes. To look for features that set related mother-child pairs apart from unrelated individuals, the researchers ran deep NGS to compare the TCR beta repertoires of mothers and children. Mothers averaged about 40 +/- 4 years of age and children averaged about 12 +/- 4 years. Libraries were sequenced on Illumina HiSeq 2000 with 100+100 nt paired-end reads after adapter ligation with NEBNext reagents. Mother and child libraries were prepared a month apart and sequenced in separate runs to prevent cross-contamination. Each donor had between roughly 500,000 and 2,100,000 distinct TCR beta clonotypes identified. Naive TCR beta clonotypes were estimated from low-frequency clonotypes matched to each donor's FACS-determined naive share, without sorting.

Input material: blood. The rearranged segments are TRBV11-3 and TRBJ2-7, and perhaps TRBD2 as D gene, on 5 matching bases. This TCR was recovered from a girl aged 2-10 years in good health. The nucleotide sequence is given as TGTGCCAGCAGCTTCGGACCCGCTAGCAACTACGAGCAGTACTTC. This is translated as CASSFGPASNYEQYF.